This T cell receptor beta chain was sequenced for a study of response to subunit inactivated influenza vaccine. Points from the study as a whole: The authors proposed limited new T cell recruitment per seasonal influenza vaccination.

V shed 5 bases and J shed 2 bases, with 13 bases lying between them. Germline CDR1 is SGHVS and CDR2 is FNYEAQ. The CDR3 contains 15 residues. TCRdb itself ran the RT-PCR reads through MiXCR, one entry per CDR3 protein. The sample records about 780,000 distinct CDR3 sequences, less than 20% being singletons. Worth noting for this clonotype: As yet, its antigen is unknown.

The starting material was PBMCs from blood, obtained 5 to 6 days after vaccination. The rearrangement joins TRBV7-6 to TRBJ2-1; D might be TRBD2 (5 bases). The sequence was obtained from a man aged 50-59 years who received an inactivated influenza vaccine. The CDR3 protein is CASSRRVTTYNEQFF. CDR3 bases: TGTGCCAGCAGCCGCCGGGTGACTACCTACAATGAGCAGTTCTTC.